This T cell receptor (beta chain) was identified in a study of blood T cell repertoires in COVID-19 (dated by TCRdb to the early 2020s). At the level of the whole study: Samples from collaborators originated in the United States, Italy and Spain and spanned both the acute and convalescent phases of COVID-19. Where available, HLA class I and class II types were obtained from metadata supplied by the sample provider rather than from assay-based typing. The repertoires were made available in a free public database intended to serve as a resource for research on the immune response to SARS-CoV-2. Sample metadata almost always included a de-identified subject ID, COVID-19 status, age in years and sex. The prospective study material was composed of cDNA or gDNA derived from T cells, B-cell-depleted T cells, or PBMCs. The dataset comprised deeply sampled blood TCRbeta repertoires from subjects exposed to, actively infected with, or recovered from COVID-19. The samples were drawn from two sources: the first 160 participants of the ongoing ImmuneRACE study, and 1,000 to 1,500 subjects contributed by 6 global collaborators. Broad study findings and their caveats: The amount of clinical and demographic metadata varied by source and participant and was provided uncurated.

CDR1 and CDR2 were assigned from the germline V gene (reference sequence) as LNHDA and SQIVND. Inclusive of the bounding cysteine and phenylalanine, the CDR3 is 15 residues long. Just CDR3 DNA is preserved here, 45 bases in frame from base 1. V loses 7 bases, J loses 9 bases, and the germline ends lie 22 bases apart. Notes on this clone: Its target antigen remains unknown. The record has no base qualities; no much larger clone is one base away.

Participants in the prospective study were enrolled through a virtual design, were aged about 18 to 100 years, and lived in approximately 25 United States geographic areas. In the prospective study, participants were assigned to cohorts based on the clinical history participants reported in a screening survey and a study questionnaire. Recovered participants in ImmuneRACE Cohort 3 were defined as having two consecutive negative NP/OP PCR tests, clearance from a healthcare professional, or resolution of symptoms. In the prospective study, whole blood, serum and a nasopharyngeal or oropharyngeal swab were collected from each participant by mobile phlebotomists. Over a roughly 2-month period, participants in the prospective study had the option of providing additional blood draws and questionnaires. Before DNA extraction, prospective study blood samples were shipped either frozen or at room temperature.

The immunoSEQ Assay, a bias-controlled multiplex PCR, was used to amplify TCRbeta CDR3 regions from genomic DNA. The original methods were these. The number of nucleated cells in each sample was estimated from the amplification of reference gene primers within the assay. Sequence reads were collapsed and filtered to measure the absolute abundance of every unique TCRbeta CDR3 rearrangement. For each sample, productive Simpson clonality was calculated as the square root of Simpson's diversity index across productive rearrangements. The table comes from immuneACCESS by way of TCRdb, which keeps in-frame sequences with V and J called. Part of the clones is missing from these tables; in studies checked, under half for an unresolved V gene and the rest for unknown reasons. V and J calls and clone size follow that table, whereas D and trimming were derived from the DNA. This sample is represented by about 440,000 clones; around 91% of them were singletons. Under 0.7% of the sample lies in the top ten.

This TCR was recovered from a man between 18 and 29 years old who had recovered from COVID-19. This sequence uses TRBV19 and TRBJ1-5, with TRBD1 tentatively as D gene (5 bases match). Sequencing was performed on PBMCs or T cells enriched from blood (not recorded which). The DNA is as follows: TGTGCCAGTACCTCAACAAGGGGCTCCTTTCGGCCCCAGCATTTT. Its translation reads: CASTSTRGSFRPQHF.